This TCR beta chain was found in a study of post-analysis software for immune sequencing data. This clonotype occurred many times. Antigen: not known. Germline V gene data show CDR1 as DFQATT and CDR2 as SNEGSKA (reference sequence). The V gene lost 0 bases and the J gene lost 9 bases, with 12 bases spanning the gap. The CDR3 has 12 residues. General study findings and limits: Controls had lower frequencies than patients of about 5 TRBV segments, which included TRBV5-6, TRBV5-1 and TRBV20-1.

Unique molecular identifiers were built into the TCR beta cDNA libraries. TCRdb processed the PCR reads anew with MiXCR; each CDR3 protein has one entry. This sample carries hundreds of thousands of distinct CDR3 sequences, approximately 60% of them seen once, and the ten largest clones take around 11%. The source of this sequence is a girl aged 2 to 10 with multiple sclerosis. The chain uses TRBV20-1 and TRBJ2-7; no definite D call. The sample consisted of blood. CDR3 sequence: CSARDRSLAQYF. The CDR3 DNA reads TGCAGTGCTAGAGATCGATCCCTGGCGCAGTACTTC.